Sequencing of this TCR beta chain was carried out in a study of cytomegalovirus exposure and HLA in healthy donors. As regards this clone: As yet, its antigen is unknown.

Clones were sequenced by immunoSEQ multiplex PCR, and TCRdb holds only the in-frame ones, with some missing. The data contain about 78,000 clones, less than 96% of them singletons. Study-wide results and limits: Whilst most TCR sequences proved rare, a subset of public TCRs occurred across many donors. A classifier reportedly called cytomegalovirus status with high sensitivity and specificity. Testing in vitro showed a few CMV-associated chains specific for CMV antigens. A later analysis found first-cohort TCR clusters tended to co-occur in the 90 to 150 validation repertoires.

Trimming removed 4 bases at V and 1 base at J, with 16 bases between. Germline CDR1 is MNHEY and CDR2 is SMNVEV (reference sequence). The CDR3 sequence is 16 residues long. Sequences were obtained from PBMCs. The receptor comes from a man between 18 and 35 years old in good health and CMV-seropositive. The chain recombines TRBV27 with TRBJ1-2; possible D gene TRBD1, 6 bases. CDR3 DNA sequence: TGTGCCAGCAGTTCGCACCCGGACAGTAGTAACTATGGCTACACCTTC. Its protein product is CASSSHPDSSNYGYTF.